This TCR beta chain is drawn from a study of OX40 agonist ivuxolimab in advanced cancers. In germline, CDR1 is MGHDK, CDR2 SYGVNS. The CDR3 spans 16 residues. V dropped 3 bases and J dropped 0; count of bases not matched to a gene: 4. Clones were sequenced by immunoSEQ multiplex PCR, and TCRdb holds only the in-frame ones, with some missing. The sample has about 66,000 clones, around 86% seen once. V and J are TRBV25-1 and TRBJ2-1; 8 bases align to TRBD2. This receptor was identified in an adult with an advanced solid tumor such as melanoma, head and neck, liver or kidney cancer. This material consisted of CD4+ or CD8+ T cells sorted from blood, taken in a trial of the OX40 agonist ivuxolimab. The CDR3 bases are TGTGCCAGCAGTGACGCACGGGGGGGCTCCTACAATGAGCAGTTCTTC. Translated: CASSDARGGSYNEQFF.